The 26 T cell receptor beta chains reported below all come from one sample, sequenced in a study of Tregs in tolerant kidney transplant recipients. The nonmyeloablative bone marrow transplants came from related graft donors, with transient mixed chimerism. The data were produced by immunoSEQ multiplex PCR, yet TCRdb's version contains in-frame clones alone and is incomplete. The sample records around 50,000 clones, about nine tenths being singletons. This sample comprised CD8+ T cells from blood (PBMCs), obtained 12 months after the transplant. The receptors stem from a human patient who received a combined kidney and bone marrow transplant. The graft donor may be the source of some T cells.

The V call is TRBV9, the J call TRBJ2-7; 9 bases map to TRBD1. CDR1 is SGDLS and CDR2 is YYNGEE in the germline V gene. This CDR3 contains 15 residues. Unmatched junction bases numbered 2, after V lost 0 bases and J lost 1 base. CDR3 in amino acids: CASSVDGTGSYEQYF. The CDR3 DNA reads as TGTGCCAGCAGCGTAGATGGGACAGGGTCCTACGAGCAGTACTTC.

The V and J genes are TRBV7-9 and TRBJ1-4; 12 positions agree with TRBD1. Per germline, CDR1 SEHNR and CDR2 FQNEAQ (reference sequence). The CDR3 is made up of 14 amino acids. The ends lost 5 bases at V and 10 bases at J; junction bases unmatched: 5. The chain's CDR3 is CASSLGTGGGKLFF. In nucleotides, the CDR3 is TGTGCCAGCAGCCTCGGGACAGGGGGCGGAAAACTGTTTTTT. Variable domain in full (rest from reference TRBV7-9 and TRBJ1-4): DTGVSQNPRHKITKRGQNVTFRCDPISEHNRLYWYRQTLGQGPEFLTYFQNEAQLEKSRLLSDRFSAERPKGSFSTLEIQRTEQGDSAMYLCASSLGTGGGKLFFGSGTQLSVL.

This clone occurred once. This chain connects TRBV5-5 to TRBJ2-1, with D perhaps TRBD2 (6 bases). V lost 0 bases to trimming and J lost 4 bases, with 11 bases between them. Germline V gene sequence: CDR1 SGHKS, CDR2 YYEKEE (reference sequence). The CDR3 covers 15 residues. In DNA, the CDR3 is TGTGCCAGCAGCTTGGAGGCGGGAACGTACAATGAGCAGTTCTTC. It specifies CASSLEAGTYNEQFF.

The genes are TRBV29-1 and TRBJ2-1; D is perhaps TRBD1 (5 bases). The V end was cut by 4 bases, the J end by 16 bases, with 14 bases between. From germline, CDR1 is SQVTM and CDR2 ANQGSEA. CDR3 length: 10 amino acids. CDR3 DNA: TGCAGCGTTGGAGGCAGGGCATTTTTCTTC. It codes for CSVGGRAFFF.

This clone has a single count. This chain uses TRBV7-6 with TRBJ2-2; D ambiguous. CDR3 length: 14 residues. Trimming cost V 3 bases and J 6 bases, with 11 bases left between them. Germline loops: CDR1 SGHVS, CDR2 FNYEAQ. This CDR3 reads CASSFPSIAGELFF. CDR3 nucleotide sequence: TGTGCCAGCAGCTTCCCGAGTATCGCCGGGGAGCTGTTTTTT.

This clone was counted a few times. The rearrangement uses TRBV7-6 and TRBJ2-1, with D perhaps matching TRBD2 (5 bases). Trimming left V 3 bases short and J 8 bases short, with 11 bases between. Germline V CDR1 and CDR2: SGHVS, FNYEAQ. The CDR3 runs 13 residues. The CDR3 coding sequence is TGTGCCAGCAGCTTCGAGAGGGTGCATGAGCAGTTCTTC. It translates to CASSFERVHEQFF.

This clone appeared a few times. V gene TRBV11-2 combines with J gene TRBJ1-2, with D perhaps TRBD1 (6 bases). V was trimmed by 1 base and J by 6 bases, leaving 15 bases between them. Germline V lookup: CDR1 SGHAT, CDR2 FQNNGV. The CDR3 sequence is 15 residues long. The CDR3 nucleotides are TGTGCCAGCAGCTTAGGCCCTCGGACAGCGCATGGCTACACCTTC. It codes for CASSLGPRTAHGYTF.

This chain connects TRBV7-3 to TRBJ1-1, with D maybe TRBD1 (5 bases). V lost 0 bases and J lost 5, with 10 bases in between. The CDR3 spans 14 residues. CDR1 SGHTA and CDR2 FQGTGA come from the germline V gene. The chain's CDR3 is CASSLTTTDTEAFF. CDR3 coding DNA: TGTGCCAGCAGCTTAACAACGACAGATACTGAAGCTTTCTTT.

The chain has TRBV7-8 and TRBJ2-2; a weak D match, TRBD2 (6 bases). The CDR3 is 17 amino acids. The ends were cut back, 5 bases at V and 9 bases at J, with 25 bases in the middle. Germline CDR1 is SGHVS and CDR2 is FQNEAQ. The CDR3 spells CASSHRTEGLEGRELFF. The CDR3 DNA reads TGTGCCAGCAGCCATCGAACAGAGGGGTTGGAGGGAAGGGAGCTGTTTTTT. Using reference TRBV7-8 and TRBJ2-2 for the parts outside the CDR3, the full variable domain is GAGVSQSPRYKVAKRGQDVALRCDPISGHVSLFWYQQALGQGPEFLTYFQNEAQLDKSGLPSDRFFAERPEGSVSTLKIQRTQQEDSAVYLCASSHRTEGLEGRELFFGEGSRLTVL.

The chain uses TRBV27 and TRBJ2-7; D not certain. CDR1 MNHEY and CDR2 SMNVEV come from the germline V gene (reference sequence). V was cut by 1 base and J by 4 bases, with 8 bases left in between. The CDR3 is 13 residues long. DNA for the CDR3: TGTGCCAGCAGTTTATTTCAGACATACGAGCAGTACTTC. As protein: CASSLFQTYEQYF.

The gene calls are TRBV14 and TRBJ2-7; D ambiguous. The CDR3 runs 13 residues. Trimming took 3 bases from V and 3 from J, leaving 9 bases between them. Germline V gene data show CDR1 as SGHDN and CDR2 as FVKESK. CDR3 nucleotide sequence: TGTGCCAGCAGCCAGGTACAAGTCTACGAGCAGTACTTC. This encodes CASSQVQVYEQYF.

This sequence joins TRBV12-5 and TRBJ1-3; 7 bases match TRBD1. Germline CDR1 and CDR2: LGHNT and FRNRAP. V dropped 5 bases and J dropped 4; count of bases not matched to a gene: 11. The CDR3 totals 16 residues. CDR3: CASGPTGVPQGNTIYF. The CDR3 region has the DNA TGTGCTAGTGGTCCAACAGGGGTTCCACAAGGAAACACCATATATTTT. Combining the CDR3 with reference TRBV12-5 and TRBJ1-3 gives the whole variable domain DARVTQTPRHKVTEMGQEVTMRCQPILGHNTVFWYRQTMMQGLELLAYFRNRAPLDDSGMPKDRFSAEMPDATLATLKIQPSEPRDSAVYFCASGPTGVPQGNTIYFGEGSWLTVV.

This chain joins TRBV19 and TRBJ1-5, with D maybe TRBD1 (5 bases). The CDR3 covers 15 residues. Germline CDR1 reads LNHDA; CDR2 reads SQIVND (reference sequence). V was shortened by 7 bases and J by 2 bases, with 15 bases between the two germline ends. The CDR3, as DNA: TGTGCCAGTACCCTACAGGCGAGAGGCAATCAGCCCCAGCATTTT. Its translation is CASTLQARGNQPQHF.

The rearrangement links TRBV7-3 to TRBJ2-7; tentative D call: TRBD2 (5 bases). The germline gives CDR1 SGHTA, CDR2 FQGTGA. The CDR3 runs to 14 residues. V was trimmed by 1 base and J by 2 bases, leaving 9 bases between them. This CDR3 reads CASSLNGGPYEQYF. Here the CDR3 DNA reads TGTGCCAGCAGCTTAAACGGAGGTCCCTACGAGCAGTACTTC.

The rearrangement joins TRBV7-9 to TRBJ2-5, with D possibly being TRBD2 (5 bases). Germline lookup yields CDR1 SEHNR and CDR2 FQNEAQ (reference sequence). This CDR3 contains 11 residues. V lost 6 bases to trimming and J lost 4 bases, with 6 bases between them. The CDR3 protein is CASSAGETQYF. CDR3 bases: TGTGCCAGCAGTGCGGGAGAGACCCAGTACTTC.

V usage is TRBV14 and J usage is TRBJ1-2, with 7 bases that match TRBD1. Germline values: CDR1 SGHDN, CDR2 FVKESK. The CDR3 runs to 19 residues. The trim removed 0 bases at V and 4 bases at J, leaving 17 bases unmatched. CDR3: CASSQDVRRGPRLTYGYTF. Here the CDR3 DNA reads TGTGCCAGCAGCCAAGATGTCCGGAGGGGGCCCCGCCTAACCTATGGCTACACCTTC.

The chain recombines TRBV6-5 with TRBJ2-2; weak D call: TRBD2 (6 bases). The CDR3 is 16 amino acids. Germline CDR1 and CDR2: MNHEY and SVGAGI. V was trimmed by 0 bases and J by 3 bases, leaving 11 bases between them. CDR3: CASSYSGGSYTGELFF. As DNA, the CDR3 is TGTGCCAGCAGTTACTCGGGGGGATCGTACACCGGGGAGCTGTTTTTT.

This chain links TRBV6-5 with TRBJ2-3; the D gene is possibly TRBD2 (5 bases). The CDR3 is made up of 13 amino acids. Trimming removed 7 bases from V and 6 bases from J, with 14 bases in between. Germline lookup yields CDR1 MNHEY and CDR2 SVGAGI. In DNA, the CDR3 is TGTGCCAGCAACGACGGACTCACGGATACGCAGTATTTT. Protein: CASNDGLTDTQYF.

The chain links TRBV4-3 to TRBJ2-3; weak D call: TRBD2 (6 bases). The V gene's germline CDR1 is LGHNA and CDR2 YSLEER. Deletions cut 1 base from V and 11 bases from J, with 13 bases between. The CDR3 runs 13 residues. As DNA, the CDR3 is TGCGCCAGCAGCCAAGGGGAGGAGGAACAGCAGTATTTT. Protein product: CASSQGEEEQQYF.

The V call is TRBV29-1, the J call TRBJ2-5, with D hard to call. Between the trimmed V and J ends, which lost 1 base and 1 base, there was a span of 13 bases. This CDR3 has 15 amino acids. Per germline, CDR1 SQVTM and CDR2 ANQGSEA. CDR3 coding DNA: TGCAGCGTTGAAGGGTACTTTGATACCCAAGAGACCCAGTACTTC. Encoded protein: CSVEGYFDTQETQYF.

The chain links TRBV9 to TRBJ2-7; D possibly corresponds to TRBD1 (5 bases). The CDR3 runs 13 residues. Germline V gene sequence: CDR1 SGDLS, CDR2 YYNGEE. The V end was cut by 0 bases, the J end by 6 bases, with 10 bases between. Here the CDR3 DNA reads TGTGCCAGCAGCGTAGTCCTAGGGGCCGAGCAGTACTTC. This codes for CASSVVLGAEQYF. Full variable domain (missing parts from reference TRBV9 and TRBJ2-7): DSGVTQTPKHLITATGQRVTLRCSPRSGDLSVYWYQQSLDQGLQFLIQYYNGEERAKGNILERFSAQQFPDLHSELNLSSLELGDSALYFCASSVVLGAEQYFGPGTRLTVT.

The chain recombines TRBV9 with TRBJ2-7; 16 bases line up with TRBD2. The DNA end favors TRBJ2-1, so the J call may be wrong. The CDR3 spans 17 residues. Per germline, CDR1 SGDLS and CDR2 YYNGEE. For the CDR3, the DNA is TGTGCCAGCAGCGCCGGGACTAGCGGGGGGGCGGGCAATGAGCAGTTCTTC. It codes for CASSAGTSGGAGNEQFF.

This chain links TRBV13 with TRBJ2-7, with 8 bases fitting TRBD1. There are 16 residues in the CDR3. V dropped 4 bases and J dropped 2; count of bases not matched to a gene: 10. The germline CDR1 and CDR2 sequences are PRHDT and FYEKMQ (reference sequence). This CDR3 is CASSSPRTGGPYEQYF. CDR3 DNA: TGTGCCAGCAGCTCCCCCCGTACAGGGGGTCCCTACGAGCAGTACTTC.

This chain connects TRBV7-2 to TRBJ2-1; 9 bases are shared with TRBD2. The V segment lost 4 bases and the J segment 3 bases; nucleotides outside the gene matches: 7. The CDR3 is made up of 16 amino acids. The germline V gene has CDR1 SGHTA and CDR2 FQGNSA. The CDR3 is CASSSRGGLGYNEQFF. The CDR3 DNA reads TGTGCCAGCAGCTCGCGGGGGGGCCTTGGCTACAATGAGCAGTTCTTC.

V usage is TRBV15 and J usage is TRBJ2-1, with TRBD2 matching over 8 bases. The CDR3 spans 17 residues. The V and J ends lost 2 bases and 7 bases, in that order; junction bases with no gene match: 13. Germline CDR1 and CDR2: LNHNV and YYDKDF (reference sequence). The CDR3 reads CATSRPERGSIKNEQFF. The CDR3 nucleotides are TGTGCCACCAGCAGACCGGAGCGGGGGAGCATAAAGAATGAGCAGTTCTTC.

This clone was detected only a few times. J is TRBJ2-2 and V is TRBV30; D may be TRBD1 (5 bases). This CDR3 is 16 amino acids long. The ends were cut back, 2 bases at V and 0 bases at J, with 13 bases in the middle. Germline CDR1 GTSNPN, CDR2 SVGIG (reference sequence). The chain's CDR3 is CAWSWGSYANTGELFF. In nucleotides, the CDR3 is TGTGCCTGGAGTTGGGGCTCCTACGCGAACACCGGGGAGCTGTTTTTT.